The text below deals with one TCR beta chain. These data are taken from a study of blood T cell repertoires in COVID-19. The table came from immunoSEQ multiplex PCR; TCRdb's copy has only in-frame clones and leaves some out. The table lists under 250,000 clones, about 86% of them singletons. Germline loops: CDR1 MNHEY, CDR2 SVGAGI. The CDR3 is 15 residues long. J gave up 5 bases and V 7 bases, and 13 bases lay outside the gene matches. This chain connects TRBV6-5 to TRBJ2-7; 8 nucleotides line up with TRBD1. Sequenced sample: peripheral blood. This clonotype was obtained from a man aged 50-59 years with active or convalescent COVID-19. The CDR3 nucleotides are TGTGCCAGCAACCCGGACAGGGCACACGGCAACGAGCAGTACTTC. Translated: CASNPDRAHGNEQYF.